Listed here are 5 T cell receptor beta chains from one sample, sequenced in a study of PD-L1 blockade in urothelial cancer. The time point was: peripheral blood 6 weeks after treatment start. Assay: immunoSEQ multiplex PCR; the TCRdb copy retains only in-frame clones and omits some. Among tens of thousands of clones listed, about 90% were seen once. This specimen was PBMCs, taken around atezolizumab (anti-PD-L1) treatment. The receptors here all came from a man in his sixties with urothelial cancer.

The CDR3 sequence is CASSNIGLAGNEQFF. In nucleotides, the CDR3 is TGTGCCAGCAGCAACATAGGCCTAGCGGGCAATGAGCAGTTCTTC. The chain couples TRBV11-2 to TRBJ2-1; 8 nucleotides align to TRBD2. V lost 5 bases to trimming and J lost 6 bases; unmatched junction nucleotides: 9. The germline CDR1 and CDR2 sequences are SGHAT and FQNNGV. There are 15 residues in the CDR3.

J is TRBJ2-2 and V is TRBV4-1, with 13 bases aligning to TRBD2. CDR1 MGHRA and CDR2 YSYEKL come from the germline V gene. The CDR3 totals 19 residues. Unmatched junction bases numbered 13, after V lost 4 bases and J lost 5 bases. The CDR3 nucleotides read TGCGCCAGCAGCCCTTTACTAGCGGGAGGGCCTCTGGGAACCGGGGAGCTGTTTTTT. This translates into CASSPLLAGGPLGTGELFF.

CDR3 nucleotides: TGCGCCAGCAGCCAAGTAGGGGCAAGGACCTATCAGCCCCAGCATTTT. It codes for CASSQVGARTYQPQHF. The chain couples TRBV4-1 to TRBJ1-5, with D perhaps TRBD1 (5 bases). V shed 1 base and J shed 5 bases, with 15 bases lying between them. This CDR3 has 16 residues. Germline-derived CDR1 and CDR2 are MGHRA and YSYEKL.

The chain employs TRBV7-9 and TRBJ2-1, with 7 bases matching TRBD1. Losses at the gene ends were 5 bases for V and 1 base for J; bases not matched to a gene: 5. Looked up from germline, CDR1 is SEHNR and CDR2 is FQNEAQ (reference sequence). The CDR3 covers 15 residues. Written as DNA, the CDR3 is TGTGCCAGCAGCCCACAGGACAGGTCCTACAATGAGCAGTTCTTC. This sequence encodes CASSPQDRSYNEQFF.

CDR3 DNA sequence: TGCGCCAGCAGCGCTATAGGGGGGGCCGGGGAGCTGTTTTTT. Translation: CASSAIGGAGELFF. J is TRBJ2-2 and V is TRBV5-1; the D gene is possibly TRBD2 (7 bases). The CDR3 length is 14 residues. Trimming shortened V by 4 bases and J by 6 bases, and 13 bases separated the two germline ends. Germline-derived CDR1 and CDR2 are SGHRS and YFSETQ.